This is a list of T cell receptor beta chains from one sample in a study of T cells in Graves' hyperthyroidism and ophthalmopathy. From the multiplex PCR reads, TCRdb called clonotypes with MiXCR, one entry per CDR3 protein. Here the sample spans about 100,000 distinct CDR3 sequences, approximately 16% being singletons. The sequencing input was blood. The receptors here all came from a woman in her 50s with Graves' hyperthyroidism. Both conserved end residues are part of each CDR3. A D gene is named only where the DNA matches it firmly. The size of a clone is reported for some rows only, either as once, few or many, or as a class for expanded clones.

V	D	J	size	CDR3	DNA
TRBV7-2	NA	TRBJ2-5	many	CASSLAGPRETQYF	TGTGCCAGCAGCTTAGCTGGGCCACGAGAGACCCAGTACTTC
TRBV30	NA	TRBJ2-1	many	CAWRTAGAYNEQFF	TGTGCCTGGAGAACGGCAGGGGCATACAATGAGCAGTTCTTC
TRBV20-1	NA	TRBJ1-1	many	CSARPWTANTEAFF	TGCAGTGCTAGACCCTGGACAGCTAACACTGAAGCTTTCTTT
TRBV20-1	NA	TRBJ2-3	many	CRTDTQYF	TGCAGAACAGATACGCAGTATTTT
TRBV20-1	NA	TRBJ2-4	many	CSANKVNIQYF	TGCAGTGCTAATAAGGTCAACATTCAGTACTTC
TRBV15	NA	TRBJ2-4	many	CATRGGGGENIQYF	TGTGCCACCAGGGGAGGGGGGGGGGAAAACATTCAGTACTTC
TRBV6-5	TRBD1	TRBJ2-4	many	CASSYLPTRTGERALAKNIQYF	TGTGCCAGCAGTTACCTGCCGACTCGGACAGGGGAAAGGGCACTAGCCAAAAACATTCAGTACTTC
TRBV11-2	NA	TRBJ2-3	many	CASSLGDSTQYF	TGTGCCAGCAGCTTAGGTGACTCGACGCAGTATTTT
TRBV6-2/TRBV6-3	NA	TRBJ2-7	few	CASSYAGAYEQYF	TGTGCCAGCAGTTACGCAGGGGCCTACGAGCAGTACTTC
TRBV12-3/TRBV12-4	TRBD1	TRBJ1-2	many	CASTDRGPWGYTF	TGTGCCAGTACGGACAGGGGGCCGTGGGGCTACACCTTC
TRBV4-1	TRBD2	TRBJ2-1	NA	CASSQEGLAGRYEQFF	TGCGCCAGCAGCCAAGAAGGGCTAGCGGGAAGGTATGAGCAGTTCTTC
TRBV6-2/TRBV6-3	TRBD1	TRBJ1-5	many	CASSGPGQGNQPQHF	TGTGCCAGCAGTGGACCGGGACAGGGTAATCAGCCCCAGCATTTT
TRBV29-1	NA	TRBJ1-2	many	CSVEPETRGGYTF	TGCAGCGTTGAACCCGAGACCCGGGGTGGCTACACCTTC
TRBV18	NA	TRBJ1-1	many	CASSPPLMWGEAFF	TGTGCCAGCTCACCACCGTTGATGTGGGGTGAAGCTTTCTTT
TRBV20-1	NA	TRBJ2-5	many	CSAYSTGIETQYF	TGCAGTGCATACTCCACAGGGATAGAGACCCAGTACTTC
TRBV2	TRBD1	TRBJ1-2	many	CASSEFGTGYGYTF	TGTGCCAGCAGTGAGTTCGGGACAGGGTACGGCTACACCTTC
TRBV12-3/TRBV12-4	TRBD2	TRBJ2-6	many	CASSLQLAGGPGANVLTF	TGTGCCAGCAGTCTCCAACTAGCGGGAGGGCCTGGGGCCAACGTCCTGACTTTC
TRBV6-1	TRBD2	TRBJ2-1	many	CASSPTSGYNEQFF	TGTGCCAGCAGTCCCACTAGCGGCTACAATGAGCAGTTCTTC
TRBV20-1	TRBD2	TRBJ2-7	few	CSAMPGTSVSYEQYF	TGCAGTGCTATGCCCGGGACTAGCGTATCCTACGAGCAGTACTTC
TRBV7-9	NA	TRBJ2-1	many	CASETQAGDYNEQFF	TGTGCCAGCGAAACACAGGCAGGGGACTACAATGAGCAGTTCTTC
TRBV11-2	NA	TRBJ1-2	many	CASSPTGSYGYTF	TGTGCCAGCAGCCCAACAGGGTCCTATGGCTACACCTTC
TRBV7-9	NA	TRBJ2-2	many	CASSLAVRNTGELFF	TGTGCCAGCAGCTTAGCGGTCCGGAACACCGGGGAGCTGTTTTTT
TRBV30	NA	TRBJ2-7	many	CAWSVRDEQYF	TGTGCCTGGAGTGTGAGGGACGAGCAGTACTTC
TRBV9	TRBD2	TRBJ2-3	NA	CASSVRQAGGPGDTQYF	TGTGCCAGCAGCGTCCGCCAAGCGGGAGGGCCCGGGGATACGCAGTATTTT
TRBV6-2/TRBV6-3	NA	TRBJ2-2	many	CASKGVAGELFF	TGTGCCAGCAAAGGCGTGGCCGGGGAGCTGTTTTTT
TRBV30	TRBD1	TRBJ1-2	many	CAINRGSYTF	TGTGCCATTAACAGGGGAAGCTACACCTTC
TRBV7-9	TRBD1	TRBJ2-5	NA	CASSLRTGGGTQYF	TGTGCCAGCAGCCTCAGGACAGGGGGGGGGACCCAGTACTTC
TRBV11-2	TRBD2	TRBJ2-3	medium-sized	CASSLETSDTDTQYF	TGTGCCAGCAGCTTAGAGACTAGCGACACAGATACGCAGTATTTT
TRBV28	NA	TRBJ2-3	few	CASSPGNGVLDTQYF	TGTGCCAGCAGTCCAGGGAATGGGGTCCTAGATACGCAGTATTTT
TRBV7-8	TRBD1	TRBJ1-2	many	CASSPRDRRGHGYTF	TGTGCCAGCAGCCCCCGGGACAGGAGAGGTCATGGCTACACCTTC
TRBV6-1	NA	TRBJ1-6	many	CASSSLRQAYNSPLHF	TGTGCCAGCAGTTCCCTAAGACAGGCTTATAATTCACCCCTCCACTTT
TRBV29-1	NA	TRBJ1-1	NA	CSVEGQENTEAFF	TGCAGCGTTGAGGGTCAGGAGAACACTGAAGCTTTCTTT
TRBV5-8	TRBD1	TRBJ2-3	many	CASSRGGTGKGGTDTQYF	TGTGCCAGCAGCAGGGGTGGGACAGGGAAGGGGGGCACAGATACGCAGTATTTT
TRBV24-1	NA	TRBJ1-5	many	CATRKPQHF	TGTGCCACCCGTAAACCCCAGCATTTT
TRBV3-1	TRBD2	TRBJ2-5	NA	CASSQGGVETQYF	TGTGCCAGCAGCCAGGGAGGGGTCGAGACCCAGTACTTC
TRBV12-3/TRBV12-4	TRBD1	TRBJ1-5	few	CASSLGTVNQPQHF	TGTGCCAGCAGCCTCGGGACAGTTAATCAGCCCCAGCATTTT
TRBV30	NA	TRBJ2-5	many	CAWSDGGQETQYF	TGTGCCTGGAGTGACGGGGGCCAAGAGACCCAGTACTTC
TRBV6-1	NA	TRBJ2-2	many	CASSEGRADTGELFF	TGTGCCAGCAGTGAAGGGAGGGCGGACACCGGGGAGCTGTTTTTT
TRBV7-9	NA	TRBJ2-1	many	CASSLEGGSDHIWAYNEQFF	TGTGCCAGCAGCTTAGAGGGGGGGAGCGACCATATCTGGGCCTACAATGAGCAGTTCTTC
TRBV5-1	TRBD1	TRBJ2-1	many	CASSRGQGVGNEQFF	TGCGCCAGCAGCCGGGGCCAGGGGGTTGGCAATGAGCAGTTCTTC
TRBV2	TRBD1	TRBJ2-1	NA	CASIRDRPYNEQFF	TGTGCCAGCATAAGGGACAGGCCGTACAATGAGCAGTTCTTC
TRBV12-3/TRBV12-4	NA	TRBJ1-4	many	CASSLFGREKLFF	TGTGCCAGCAGTTTATTCGGCAGGGAAAAACTGTTTTTT
TRBV6-1	NA	TRBJ2-1	NA	CASTEGAGGHNEQFF	TGTGCCAGCACCGAAGGGGCAGGGGGGCACAATGAGCAGTTCTTC
TRBV9	NA	TRBJ2-1	many	CASSGPADRYNEQFF	TGTGCCAGCAGCGGGCCCGCGGACAGATACAATGAGCAGTTCTTC
TRBV28	NA	TRBJ2-5	many	CASSPWDGRQETQYF	TGTGCCAGCAGTCCGTGGGACGGCCGCCAAGAGACCCAGTACTTC
TRBV9	TRBD2	TRBJ2-5	many	CASSVGRLAGGETQYF	TGTGCCAGCAGCGTAGGTCGACTAGCGGGAGGTGAGACCCAGTACTTC
TRBV20-1	NA	TRBJ1-6	many	CSARDWTGQENSPLHF	TGCAGTGCTAGAGATTGGACGGGACAAGAAAATTCACCCCTCCACTTT
TRBV12-3/TRBV12-4	TRBD1	TRBJ1-6	many	CASSFGDRARSPLHF	TGTGCCAGCAGTTTTGGGGACAGGGCGCGATCACCCCTCCACTTT
TRBV27	NA	TRBJ2-1	many	CASSGGLLYNEQFF	TGTGCCAGCAGTGGGGGGCTACTCTACAATGAGCAGTTCTTC
TRBV28	TRBD1	TRBJ1-2	once	CASSLGGRGLYGYTF	TGTGCCAGCAGCCTAGGGGGCAGGGGGCTGTATGGCTACACCTTC
TRBV18	NA	TRBJ2-2	many	CASSPPRNSGELFF	TGTGCCAGCTCACCACCCAGGAACTCCGGGGAGCTGTTTTTT
TRBV7-6	NA	TRBJ1-2	NA	CASSRTAGTTYTF	TGTGCCAGCAGCCGGACGGCCGGGACTACCTACACCTTC
TRBV7-9	NA	TRBJ1-3	many	CASSPKGDSGNTIYF	TGTGCCAGCAGCCCGAAGGGGGACTCTGGAAACACCATATATTTT
TRBV15	NA	TRBJ2-5	few	CATSRGGSEETQYF	TGTGCCACCAGCAGAGGAGGATCTGAAGAGACCCAGTACTTC
TRBV10-3	NA	TRBJ1-1	many	CAISESNGLNTEAFF	TGTGCCATCAGTGAGTCAAACGGCTTGAACACTGAAGCTTTCTTT
TRBV10-3	NA	TRBJ1-2	NA	CAISETGSNYGYTF	TGTGCCATCAGTGAGACAGGCTCTAACTATGGCTACACCTTC
TRBV20-1	NA	TRBJ2-2	many	CSARAPIDTGELFF	TGCAGTGCTAGAGCCCCCATTGACACCGGGGAGCTGTTTTTT
TRBV12-3/TRBV12-4	TRBD2	TRBJ2-2	many	CASSRTSGKNTGELFF	TGTGCCAGCAGCAGGACTAGCGGGAAGAACACCGGGGAGCTGTTTTTT